The 18 T cell receptor beta chains reported below all come from one sample, sequenced in a study of beta chain features in type 1 diabetes. Findings and caveats of the study: Moderately but significantly shorter TCRB CDR3s were found in Type 1 diabetes patients in all four CD4+ subsets.

Sequencing targeted expressed TCRB transcripts, as all isolated RNA had been reverse transcribed. Assay used: immunoSEQ multiplex PCR; TCRdb lists only in-frame clones, some missing. The repertoire holds under 850,000 clones, with about an eighth as singletons. These TCRs' antigens remain unknown. The specimen was naive CD4+ T cells from blood. These receptors were obtained from a man younger than 35 with type 1 diabetes.

The CDR3 here is CASSQGLEESYQPQHF. The DNA for the CDR3 is TGCGCCAGCAGCCAAGGGTTAGAAGAGAGCTATCAGCCCCAGCATTTT. The chain joins TRBV4-1 to TRBJ1-5, with D hard to call. The V end lost 1 base, the J end lost 5 bases, and 15 bases lay between the germline ends. CDR1 is MGHRA, CDR2 YSYEKL, per germline. The length of the CDR3 is 16 residues.

CDR3 nucleotide sequence: TGTGCCACCAGCAGAGGATTCGGGACAGTCAACACTGAAGCTTTCTTT. Translating gives CATSRGFGTVNTEAFF. This chain connects TRBV15 to TRBJ1-1, with 7 bases that match TRBD1. V shed 1 base, J shed 2 bases, and the junction held 7 bases outside the gene matches. The CDR3 is made up of 16 amino acids. The germline CDR1 and CDR2 sequences are LNHNV and YYDKDF (reference sequence).

The chain joins TRBV28 to TRBJ2-7; 8 bases align to TRBD2. CDR1 is MDHEN and CDR2 is SYDVKM in the germline V gene. CDR3 length: 14 residues. Trimming removed 6 bases from V and 3 bases from J; junction bases left unmatched: 7. The chain's CDR3 is CASSPTSVVYEQYF. DNA for the CDR3: TGTGCCAGCAGCCCGACTAGCGTGGTCTACGAGCAGTACTTC.

The genes are TRBV7-9 and TRBJ2-7, with 9 bases lining up with TRBD1. The CDR3 has 15 residues. The ends lost 2 bases at V and 6 bases at J; junction bases unmatched: 8. Germline CDR1 is SEHNR and CDR2 is FQNEAQ (reference sequence). The CDR3 DNA is TGTGCCAGCAGCTTATTCGCCGGGACAGGGTCCGAGCAGTACTTC. It encodes CASSLFAGTGSEQYF.

This clone was picked up a small number of times. The chain recombines TRBV30 with TRBJ1-3; D gene uncertain. CDR1 is GTSNPN, CDR2 SVGIG, per germline (reference sequence). The CDR3 totals 13 residues. The V end was cut by 4 bases, the J end by 0 bases, with 7 bases between. CDR3 amino acids: CAWKFDSGNTIYF. The CDR3 DNA follows: TGTGCCTGGAAATTCGACTCTGGAAACACCATATATTTT.

This rearrangement joins TRBV9 to TRBJ1-6, with D perhaps matching TRBD1 (5 bases). Trimming removed 0 bases from V and 5 bases from J, with 9 bases in between. The CDR3 spans 15 residues. CDR1 SGDLS and CDR2 YYNGEE come from the germline V gene. The CDR3 region is CASSVGRDDNSPLHF. The CDR3, as DNA: TGTGCCAGCAGCGTAGGCAGGGATGATAATTCACCCCTCCACTTT. Using reference TRBV9 and TRBJ1-6 for the parts outside the CDR3, the full variable domain is DSGVTQTPKHLITATGQRVTLRCSPRSGDLSVYWYQQSLDQGLQFLIQYYNGEERAKGNILERFSAQQFPDLHSELNLSSLELGDSALYFCASSVGRDDNSPLHFGNGTRLTVT.

This clone was observed a few times. J is TRBJ2-7 and V is TRBV5-4; the D gene is possibly TRBD2 (6 bases). The V end was cut by 6 bases, the J end by 5 bases, with 21 bases between. Looked up from germline, CDR1 is SGHNT and CDR2 is YYREEE (reference sequence). The CDR3 consists of 15 residues. CDR3 nucleotide sequence: TGTGCCAGCACCCCCCCGGGAGATGTTTTCAACGAGCAGTACTTC. It specifies CASTPPGDVFNEQYF.

This clone was found a few times. The rearrangement joins TRBV2 to TRBJ2-1; tentatively, D is TRBD2 (6 bases). V lost 5 bases, J lost 10 bases, and 21 bases lay in between. Per germline, CDR1 SNHLY and CDR2 FYNNEI. This CDR3 spans 15 amino acids. As DNA, the CDR3 is TGTGCCAGCAGTTCCCCTCCCGGGACTTCCGTCGAGCAGTTCTTC. It specifies CASSSPPGTSVEQFF. Full variable domain (missing parts from reference TRBV2 and TRBJ2-1): EPEVTQTPSHQVTQMGQEVILRCVPISNHLYFYWYRQILGQKVEFLVSFYNNEISEKSEIFDDQFSVERPDGSNFTLKIRSTKLEDSAMYFCASSSPPGTSVEQFFGPGTRLTVL.

V is TRBV29-1 and J is TRBJ2-7, with D tentatively TRBD1 (6 bases). The CDR3 is made up of 13 amino acids. The ends were cut back, 5 bases at V and 2 bases at J, with 13 bases in the middle. Germline CDR1 reads SQVTM; CDR2 reads ANQGSEA. DNA of the CDR3: TGCAGCGTTAGGACAGAACCAGCCTACGAGCAGTACTTC. Its translation: CSVRTEPAYEQYF.

This clone showed up just a few times. V is TRBV23-1 and J is TRBJ2-2; 11 bases align to TRBD2. TRBV23-1 is marked as an open reading frame, function uncertain. This CDR3 spans 18 amino acids. V shed 2 bases and J 6 bases; nucleotides not matched to a gene: 11. DNA of the CDR3: TGCGCCAGCAGTCAAGACCTAGCGGGGGGCCCAAACTCCGGGGAGCTGTTTTTT. This codes for CASSQDLAGGPNSGELFF.

This rearrangement joins TRBV6-5 to TRBJ2-6; tentatively, D is TRBD1 or TRBD2 (5 bases each). The CDR3 consists of 14 residues. V lost 5 bases, J lost 3 bases, and 8 bases lay in between. Germline-derived CDR1 and CDR2 are MNHEY and SVGAGI. CDR3 coding DNA: TGTGCCAGCAGTGGGGACCGTGGGGCCAACGTCCTGACTTTC. Translated, it gives CASSGDRGANVLTF.

The CDR3 loop is CASSRGTGNEQFF. The CDR3 region has the DNA TGTGCCAGCAGCAGGGGAACTGGCAATGAGCAGTTCTTC. The chain recombines TRBV2 with TRBJ2-1; D is perhaps TRBD1 (6 bases). Germline V gene sequence: CDR1 SNHLY, CDR2 FYNNEI. V was cut by 6 bases and J by 6 bases, with 12 bases left in between. The length of the CDR3 is 13 residues.

This chain connects TRBV5-1 to TRBJ1-2; D gene unclear. This CDR3 has 14 amino acids. The V gene's germline CDR1 is SGHRS and CDR2 YFSETQ. The V end was cut by 5 bases, the J end by 4 bases, with 15 bases between. In DNA, the CDR3 is TGCGCCAGCAGTACACCCCAAACGGGCTATGGCTACACCTTC. Protein: CASSTPQTGYGYTF.

This chain connects TRBV27 to TRBJ2-3; D assignment may be TRBD1 or TRBD2 (5 bases each). V lost 6 bases to trimming and J lost 8 bases, with 15 bases between them. CDR1 and CDR2 (germline): MNHEY, SMNVEV (reference sequence). The CDR3 is 13 residues long. CDR3 residues: CASSRPGTGTQYF. CDR3 DNA sequence: TGTGCCAGCAGCCGACCCGGGACCGGTACGCAGTATTTT.

The chain is built from TRBV5-1 and TRBJ2-7; D gene unclear. The CDR3 has 14 amino acids. V shed 0 bases and J shed 6 bases, with 13 bases lying between them. Germline values: CDR1 SGHRS, CDR2 YFSETQ. CDR3 region: CASSLDGQDGEQYF. CDR3 sequence (DNA): TGCGCCAGCAGCTTGGACGGCCAGGATGGCGAGCAGTACTTC. The variable domain in full, completed from reference TRBV5-1 and TRBJ2-7, reads KAGVTQTPRYLIKTRGQQVTLSCSPISGHRSVSWYQQTPGQGLQFLFEYFSETQRNKGNFPGRFSGRQFSNSRSEMNVSTLELGDSALYLCASSLDGQDGEQYFGPGTRLTVT.

This chain links TRBV2 with TRBJ1-2, with unresolved D. This CDR3 has 13 amino acids. V lost 5 bases and J 4 bases, leaving 11 bases between the germline ends. The germline V gene has CDR1 SNHLY and CDR2 FYNNEI. In DNA, the CDR3 is TGTGCCAGCAGTCCAGATGGGGTCTATGGCTACACCTTC. As protein: CASSPDGVYGYTF.

This rearrangement joins TRBV14 to TRBJ1-2; D is perhaps TRBD1 (6 bases). In germline, CDR1 is SGHDN, CDR2 FVKESK. The ends were cut back, 6 bases at V and 2 bases at J, with 10 bases in the middle. The CDR3 runs 13 residues. The CDR3 DNA sequence: TGTGCCAGCAGTCCAGACAGGAACTATGGCTACACCTTC. Translating it yields CASSPDRNYGYTF.

This clone was seen more than once but under ten times. The chain combines TRBV6-1 with TRBJ2-7; D may be TRBD2 (6 bases). CDR3 length: 14 amino acids. V lost 4 bases, J lost 6 bases, and 16 bases lay in between. Germline CDR1 reads MNHNS; CDR2 reads SASEGT. In DNA form, the CDR3 reads TGTGCCAGCAGTGGGGAGGAAGGGGCCGGCGAGCAGTACTTC. This codes for CASSGEEGAGEQYF.